This T cell receptor beta chain was recovered during a study of T cell repertoires in cytomegalovirus infection. MiXCR was run by TCRdb on the reads, yielding one entry per CDR3 protein. This sample carries 900,000 to 950,000 distinct CDR3 sequences, around 31% of them seen once, and the ten largest clones take roughly 13%. In the case of this clonotype: Antigen: not known.

This TCR was recovered from a human donor in good health (CMV status not recorded). Some clones in this sample may be carry-over from other donors' samples. Sequences were derived from cultured CD8+ T cells from PBMCs, sampled from culture after CMV antigen stimulation.

In DNA form, the CDR3 reads TGTGCCAGCAGCTTGGTTTCAGGGCCCGGGGAGCTGTTTTTT. Translated, it gives CASSLVSGPGELFF. The rearrangement links TRBV5-5 to TRBJ2-2, with D possibly being TRBD1 (5 bases). V dropped 0 bases and J dropped 6 bases, with 9 bases sitting between them. Germline lookup yields CDR1 SGHKS and CDR2 YYEKEE (reference sequence). This CDR3 spans 14 amino acids. Using reference TRBV5-5 and TRBJ2-2 for the parts outside the CDR3, the full variable domain is DAGVTQSPTHLIKTRGQQVTLRCSPISGHKSVSWYQQVLGQGPQFIFQYYEKEERGRGNFPDRFSARQFPNYSSELNVNALLLGDSALYLCASSLVSGPGELFFGEGSRLTVL.